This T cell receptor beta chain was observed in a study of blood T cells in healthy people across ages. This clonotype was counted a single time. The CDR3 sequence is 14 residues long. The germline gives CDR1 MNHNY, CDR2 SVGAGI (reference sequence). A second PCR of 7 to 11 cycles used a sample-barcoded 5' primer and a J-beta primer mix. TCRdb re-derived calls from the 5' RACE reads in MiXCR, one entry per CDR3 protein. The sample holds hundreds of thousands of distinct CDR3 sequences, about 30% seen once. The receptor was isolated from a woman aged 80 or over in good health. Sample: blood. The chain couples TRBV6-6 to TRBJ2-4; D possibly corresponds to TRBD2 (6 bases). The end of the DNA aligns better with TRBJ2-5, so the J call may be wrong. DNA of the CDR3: TGTGCCAGCCGCCCCGGAGGGGACCAAGAGACCCAGTACTTC. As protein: CASRPGGDQETQYF.